Detailed here is one T cell receptor beta chain. At one end, the junction sequence differs from germline, possibly due to a read error. These data belong to a study of CD4 and CD8 cells across lung adenocarcinoma regions. Germline values: CDR1 MNHNS, CDR2 SASEGT. This CDR3 is built from 15 residues. TCRdb processed the PCR reads anew with MiXCR; each CDR3 protein has one entry. The table has more than 7,500 distinct CDR3 sequences, around half seen once. The clonotype originates from a female donor with lung adenocarcinoma. The CD4 and CD8 labels of this study may be unreliable. The chain carries TRBV6-1 and TRBJ2-3; tentatively, D is TRBD2 (7 bases). The sample was CD8+ T cells from the margin of a lung tumor. CDR3 nucleotides: TGTGCCAGGGGGTACGGGGGCGGGAGCAAAGATACGCAGTATTTT. Encoded protein: CARGYGGGSKDTQYF.